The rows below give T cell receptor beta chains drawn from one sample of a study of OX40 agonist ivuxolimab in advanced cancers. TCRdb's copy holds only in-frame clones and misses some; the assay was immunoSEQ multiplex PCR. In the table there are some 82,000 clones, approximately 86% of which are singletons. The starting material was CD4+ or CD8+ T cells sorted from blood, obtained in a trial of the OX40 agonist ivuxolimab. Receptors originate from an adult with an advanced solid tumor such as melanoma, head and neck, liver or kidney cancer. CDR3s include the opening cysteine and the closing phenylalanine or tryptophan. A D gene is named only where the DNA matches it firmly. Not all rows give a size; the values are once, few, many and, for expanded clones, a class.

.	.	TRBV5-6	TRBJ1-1	CASSPGGFTEAFF	TGTGCCAGCAGCCCCGGAGGGTTCACTGAAGCTTTCTTT
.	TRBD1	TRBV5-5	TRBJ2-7	CASSLSADRGTYEQYF	TGTGCCAGCAGCTTGTCCGCCGACAGGGGCACCTACGAGCAGTACTTC
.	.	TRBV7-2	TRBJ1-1	CASSVGTPVGTEAFF	TGTGCCAGCAGCGTCGGGACACCGGTGGGCACTGAAGCTTTCTTT
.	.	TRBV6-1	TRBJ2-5	CASSKGRTLQETQYF	TGTGCCAGCAGTAAAGGGAGGACACTCCAAGAGACCCAGTACTTC
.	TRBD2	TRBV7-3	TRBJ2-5	CASSLQRLAGGSETQYF	TGTGCCAGCAGCCTACAAAGACTAGCGGGAGGGTCGGAGACCCAGTACTTC
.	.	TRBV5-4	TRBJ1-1	CASSLKAVNTEAFF	TGTGCCAGCAGCTTGAAGGCAGTGAACACTGAAGCTTTCTTT
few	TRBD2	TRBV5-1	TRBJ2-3	CASSLATSAYTDTQYF	TGCGCCAGCAGCTTGGCCACTAGCGCCTACACAGATACGCAGTATTTT
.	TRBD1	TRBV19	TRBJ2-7	CASSISFSGTGGREQYF	TGTGCCAGTAGTATATCCTTCTCCGGGACAGGGGGTCGCGAGCAGTACTTC
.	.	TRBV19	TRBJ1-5	CASSIEGNRPQHF	TGTGCCAGTAGTATCGAGGGGAATAGGCCCCAGCATTTT
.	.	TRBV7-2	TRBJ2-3	CASSLGPYSTDTQYF	TGTGCCAGCAGCTTGGGGCCCTATAGCACAGATACGCAGTATTTT
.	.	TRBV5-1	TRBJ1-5	CASRPDTDQPQHF	TGCGCCAGCAGACCGGACACCGATCAGCCCCAGCATTTT
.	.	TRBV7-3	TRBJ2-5	CASSFGAEETQYF	TGTGCCAGCAGCTTTGGGGCAGAAGAGACCCAGTACTTC
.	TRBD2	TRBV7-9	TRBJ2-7	CASSPGGWAREQYF	TGTGCCAGCAGCCCCGGGGGGTGGGCTCGGGAGCAGTACTTC
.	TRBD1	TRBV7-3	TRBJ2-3	CASSTGQGPDTQYF	TGTGCCAGCAGTACTGGACAGGGCCCAGATACGCAGTATTTT
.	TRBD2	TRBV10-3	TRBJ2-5	CAISEPLAGDAEETQYF	TGTGCCATCAGTGAACCCTTAGCGGGAGACGCGGAAGAGACCCAGTACTTC
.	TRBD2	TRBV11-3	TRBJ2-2	CASSLRGASGSFGTGELFF	TGTGCCAGCAGCTTAAGGGGAGCTAGCGGGAGCTTTGGCACCGGGGAGCTGTTTTTT
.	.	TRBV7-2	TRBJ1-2	CASTEGGNYGYTF	TGTGCCAGCACGGAGGGAGGCAACTATGGCTACACCTTC
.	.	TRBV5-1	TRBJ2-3	CASSLMGGRSTDTQYF	TGCGCCAGCAGCTTGATGGGGGGCCGTAGCACAGATACGCAGTATTTT
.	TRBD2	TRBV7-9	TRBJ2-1	CASSVGTSGRVRNEQFF	TGTGCCAGCAGCGTGGGGACTAGCGGGAGGGTCAGGAATGAGCAGTTCTTC
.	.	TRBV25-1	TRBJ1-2	CASSGQVAPTTF	TGTGCCAGCAGTGGACAGGTCGCGCCTACCACCTTC
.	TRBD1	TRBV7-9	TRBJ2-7	CASSAASGDRAPYEQYF	TGTGCCAGCAGCGCTGCCTCCGGGGACAGGGCACCCTACGAGCAGTACTTC
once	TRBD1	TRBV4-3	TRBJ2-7	CASSQVIQGYEQYF	TGCGCCAGCAGCCAAGTTATACAGGGGTACGAGCAGTACTTC
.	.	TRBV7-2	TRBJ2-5	CASSLVALGYQETQYF	TGTGCCAGCAGCTTAGTGGCCTTAGGGTATCAAGAGACCCAGTACTTC
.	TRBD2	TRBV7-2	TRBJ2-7	CASSSAGGDYEQYF	TGTGCCAGCAGCTCAGCGGGAGGGGATTACGAGCAGTACTTC
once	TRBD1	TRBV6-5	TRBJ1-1	CASSSTQGWDTEAFF	TGTGCCAGCAGTTCTACACAGGGGTGGGACACTGAAGCTTTCTTT
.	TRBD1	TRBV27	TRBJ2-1	CASKTTGVRYNEQFF	TGTGCCAGCAAGACGACAGGGGTTCGCTACAATGAGCAGTTCTTC